Presented here are 31 T cell receptor beta chains from one specimen sequenced in a study of T cell changes during pregnancy in multiple sclerosis. Sequencing used immunoSEQ multiplex PCR; TCRdb keeps in-frame clones, though not all of them. The sample carries over 20,000 clones, approximately 90% recorded once. Sequencing was performed on CD8+ T cells from peripheral blood mononuclear cells, taken in the second trimester of pregnancy. The receptors were sampled from a female donor in good health, enrolled as a control in a pregnancy study.

This chain joins TRBV9 and TRBJ2-1; 13 bases match TRBD2. This CDR3 comprises 15 residues. The ends lost 4 bases at V and 7 bases at J; junction bases unmatched: 5. Germline V lookup: CDR1 SGDLS, CDR2 YYNGEE. The CDR3 DNA reads TGTGCCAGCAGCACCGAGGGACTAGCGGGAAATGAGCAGTTCTTC. It translates to CASSTEGLAGNEQFF.

This clone was observed once. In DNA, the CDR3 is TGTGCCAGCAGCTTAGGCGGGGTAAAGGAAGAGACCCAGTACTTC. The encoded protein is CASSLGGVKEETQYF. The V call is TRBV13, the J call TRBJ2-5; a weak D match, TRBD2 (5 bases). The ends were cut back, 0 bases at V and 3 bases at J, with 11 bases in the middle. Per the germline V gene, CDR1 is PRHDT and CDR2 is FYEKMQ (reference sequence). The CDR3 extends over 15 amino acids.

This clone showed up just once. This same CDR3 is encoded by further DNA sequences in the sample. The chain is built from TRBV27 and TRBJ2-7; D unclear. Germline V gene sequence: CDR1 MNHEY, CDR2 SMNVEV (reference sequence). The CDR3 sequence is 12 residues long. Trimming cost V 6 bases and J 3 bases, with 9 bases left between them. The CDR3 spells CASSPSGYEQYF. Written as DNA, the CDR3 is TGTGCCAGCAGCCCTTCGGGCTACGAGCAGTACTTC.

The chain has TRBV27 and TRBJ2-2; a possible D gene is TRBD1 (6 bases). From germline, CDR1 is MNHEY and CDR2 SMNVEV (reference sequence). This CDR3 region has 15 residues. V was trimmed by 3 bases and J by 5 bases, leaving 13 bases between them. This CDR3 reads CASSFHQGGTGELFF. CDR3 sequence (DNA): TGTGCCAGCAGTTTTCACCAAGGGGGTACCGGGGAGCTGTTTTTT.

The genes are TRBV28 and TRBJ2-2; 11 bases are a match to TRBD2. The junction had 10 bases not matched to a gene; V was cut back by 5 bases and J by 8 bases. Germline CDR1 reads MDHEN; CDR2 reads SYDVKM. The CDR3 has 16 residues. The CDR3 nucleotides read TGTGCCAGCAGTCCGGGGACTAGCGGCGGCGGGGGGGAGCTGTTTTTT. It translates to CASSPGTSGGGGELFF.

V usage is TRBV28 and J usage is TRBJ2-5, with 8 positions matching TRBD2. The V gene's germline CDR1 is MDHEN and CDR2 SYDVKM. Trimming at V came to 2 bases and at J to 4 bases, leaving 12 bases not matched to a gene. The CDR3 runs to 17 residues. The CDR3 sequence is CASSLDPTSGMRETQYF. DNA of the CDR3: TGTGCCAGCAGTTTAGATCCTACTAGCGGTATGAGAGAGACCCAGTACTTC.

CDR3 DNA: TGTGCCAGCAGCTTGGGCGGGAGTGCATACGAGCAGTACTTC. Amino acids: CASSLGGSAYEQYF. The J gene is TRBJ2-7, the V gene TRBV5-6; 7 nucleotides align to TRBD2. V trimming: 0 bases; J trimming: 4 bases; junction bases outside the gene matches: 4. The CDR3 is 14 residues long. From germline, CDR1 is SGHDT and CDR2 YYEEEE.

The chain is built from TRBV27 and TRBJ2-3, with D possibly matching TRBD1 (5 bases). The germline V gene encodes CDR1 MNHEY and CDR2 SMNVEV (reference sequence). The CDR3 contains 15 residues. V lost 7 bases and J lost 2, with 16 bases in between. The CDR3, as DNA: TGTGCCAGCACCCCGGAGCTGACAGACACAGATACGCAGTATTTT. This encodes CASTPELTDTDTQYF.

The chain's CDR3 is CASSLGVNSPLHF. The CDR3, as DNA: TGTGCCAGTAGTCTGGGCGTGAATTCACCCCTCCACTTT. The chain links TRBV19 to TRBJ1-6; D is unclear. Germline CDR1 is LNHDA and CDR2 is SQIVND (reference sequence). V lost 5 bases to trimming and J lost 7 bases, with 9 bases between them. The CDR3 consists of 13 residues.

This clone was detected once. The gene calls are TRBV27 and TRBJ2-7, with D maybe TRBD2 (6 bases). Germline CDR1 is MNHEY and CDR2 is SMNVEV (reference sequence). V shed 3 bases and J shed 2 bases, with 17 bases lying between them. The CDR3 consists of 16 residues. The CDR3 spells CASSLSLGSITYEQYF. CDR3 coding DNA: TGTGCCAGCAGTTTGTCCCTCGGGAGCATTACCTACGAGCAGTACTTC.

This clone was seen more than once but under ten times. This rearrangement joins TRBV7-8 to TRBJ1-6, with 9 nucleotides matching TRBD1. CDR3 length: 15 amino acids. J lost 6 bases, V lost 5 bases, and 5 bases had no gene match. Looked up from germline, CDR1 is SGHVS and CDR2 is FQNEAQ. The CDR3 bases are TGTGCCAGCAGCCTCAACAGGGGGCCTAATTCACCCCTCCACTTT. Its translation is CASSLNRGPNSPLHF.

The count of this clone is one. The genes are TRBV28 and TRBJ2-1, with 11 bases that match TRBD2. The germline V gene encodes CDR1 MDHEN and CDR2 SYDVKM. The CDR3 extends over 14 amino acids. V trimming: 8 bases; J trimming: 9 bases; junction bases outside the gene matches: 9. In nucleotides, the CDR3 is TGTGCCAGCGGGTATACCGGGACTAGCGGTGAGCAGTTCTTC. It yields the protein CASGYTGTSGEQFF.

The V gene is TRBV7-2, the J gene TRBJ2-1; D remains unclear. Trimming took 2 bases from V and 2 from J, leaving 16 bases between them. Germline CDR1 and CDR2: SGHTA and FQGNSA. The CDR3 covers 17 residues. Here the CDR3 reads CASSLSLAAETYNEQFF. The CDR3 DNA reads TGTGCCAGCAGCTTAAGCTTGGCGGCAGAGACCTACAATGAGCAGTTCTTC.

The chain has TRBV9 and TRBJ2-3, with D possibly TRBD2 on 5 matching bases. CDR3 length: 16 amino acids. V lost 2 bases and J lost 2, with 15 bases in between. Germline V CDR1 and CDR2: SGDLS, YYNGEE. The CDR3 reads CASSVIAGDATDTQYF. Written as DNA, the CDR3 is TGTGCCAGCAGCGTTATTGCGGGCGACGCCACAGATACGCAGTATTTT.

This chain joins TRBV18 and TRBJ1-3; 8 bases map to TRBD1. Germline V lookup: CDR1 KGHSH, CDR2 LQKENI. The CDR3 covers 16 residues. The junction had 6 bases not matched to a gene; V was cut back by 2 bases and J by 3 bases. This CDR3 reads CASSPTRGRGGNTIYF. The CDR3 DNA reads as TGTGCCAGCTCACCAACCAGGGGGCGCGGTGGAAACACCATATATTTT.

The CDR3 DNA is TGTGCCATCCACGCAGAGGAGGGGACGAACACCGGGGAGCTGTTTTTT. It encodes CAIHAEEGTNTGELFF. This chain connects TRBV10-3 to TRBJ2-2; D perhaps matches TRBD2 (6 bases). The CDR3 consists of 16 residues. Germline V gives CDR1 ENHRY, CDR2 SYGVKD. V lost 8 bases, J lost 0 bases, and 16 bases lay in between.

This clone turned up a few times. V usage is TRBV27 and J usage is TRBJ1-1; D is ambiguous. The CDR3 loop spans 14 amino acids. The germline CDR1 and CDR2 sequences are MNHEY and SMNVEV (reference sequence). Trimming took 6 bases from V and 1 from J, leaving 12 bases between them. The CDR3 loop is CASSSLGRNTEAFF. In DNA form, the CDR3 reads TGTGCCAGCAGCTCCCTCGGGAGGAACACTGAAGCTTTCTTT.

V usage is TRBV11-2 and J usage is TRBJ2-1, with 7 bases identical to TRBD2. Germline assignment: CDR1 SGHAT and CDR2 FQNNGV. The CDR3 runs 16 residues. The V gene end was trimmed by 7 bases and the J gene end by 1 base; junction bases not matched to a gene: 10. The CDR3 bases are TGTGCCAGCACCCCTTCGGTGCGGGGGTCCTACAATGAGCAGTTCTTC. Translating gives CASTPSVRGSYNEQFF.

The chain combines TRBV10-3 with TRBJ2-3, with D maybe TRBD2 (5 bases). This CDR3 spans 17 amino acids. CDR1 and CDR2 (germline): ENHRY, SYGVKD. V lost 2 bases to trimming and J lost 6 bases, with 21 bases between them. The CDR3 is CAISETSGVDPVDTQYF. CDR3 bases: TGTGCCATCAGTGAGACTTCCGGGGTAGATCCGGTGGATACGCAGTATTTT.

This clone showed up just once. This chain uses TRBV28 with TRBJ2-7; TRBD1 aligns across 12 bases. Looked up from germline, CDR1 is MDHEN and CDR2 is SYDVKM. After removal of 4 bases from V and 4 bases from J, the junction contained 8 bases not matched to a gene. There are 16 residues in the CDR3. CDR3 region: CASSYISGQGAYEQYF. The CDR3 region has the DNA TGTGCCAGCAGTTATATTTCGGGACAGGGGGCATACGAGCAGTACTTC.

This chain joins TRBV28 and TRBJ1-3, with D possibly being TRBD1 (5 bases). The length of the CDR3 is 13 residues. The V gene's germline CDR1 is MDHEN and CDR2 SYDVKM. V was trimmed by 8 bases and J by 0 bases, leaving 8 bases between them. Written as DNA, the CDR3 is TGTGCCAGCCCACAGGACTCTGGAAACACCATATATTTT. This encodes CASPQDSGNTIYF.

The rearrangement uses TRBV15 and TRBJ2-5, with D possibly being TRBD1 (5 bases). V lost 0 bases to trimming and J lost 5 bases, with 16 bases between them. The CDR3 extends over 16 amino acids. Germline V gene data show CDR1 as LNHNV and CDR2 as YYDKDF (reference sequence). The CDR3 DNA sequence: TGTGCCACCAGCAGAGATCAAGGACACTCACGGGAGACCCAGTACTTC. Translating gives CATSRDQGHSRETQYF. The whole variable domain, filled in from reference TRBV15 and TRBJ2-5, reads DAMVIQNPRYQVTQFGKPVTLSCSQTLNHNVMYWYQQKSSQAPKLLFHYYDKDFNNEADTPDNFQSRRPNTSFCFLDIRSPGLGDTAMYLCATSRDQGHSRETQYFGPGTRLLVL.

The V call is TRBV29-1, the J call TRBJ2-1; a possible D gene is TRBD2 (6 bases). There are 11 residues in the CDR3. Germline V gene data show CDR1 as SQVTM and CDR2 as ANQGSEA. V gave up 8 bases and J gave up 8 bases, with 13 bases separating them. CDR3 protein: CSCPWRDEQFF. DNA of the CDR3: TGCAGCTGCCCTTGGAGGGATGAGCAGTTCTTC.

The V call is TRBV19, the J call TRBJ2-7; TRBD1 agrees at 7 bases. V was pared by 6 bases and J by 2 bases, with 7 bases of the junction left unmatched. The CDR3 loop spans 14 amino acids. Germline CDR1 is LNHDA and CDR2 is SQIVND (reference sequence). This chain's CDR3 is CASSGTGDAYEQYF. The CDR3 DNA reads as TGTGCCAGTAGCGGAACAGGGGACGCCTACGAGCAGTACTTC.

This clone was observed once. The chain has TRBV9 and TRBJ2-1; D ambiguous. V was trimmed by 4 bases and J by 5 bases, leaving 7 bases between them. Germline loops: CDR1 SGDLS, CDR2 YYNGEE. The CDR3 totals 12 residues. CDR3 residues: CASSPPDNEQFF. DNA for the CDR3: TGTGCCAGCAGCCCTCCGGACAATGAGCAGTTCTTC.

The rearrangement uses TRBV27 and TRBJ1-1, with 9 bases lining up with TRBD1. The germline V gene encodes CDR1 MNHEY and CDR2 SMNVEV (reference sequence). V was clipped by 0 bases and J by 10 bases; unmatched bases: 6. This CDR3 has 14 amino acids. As DNA, the CDR3 is TGTGCCAGCAGTTTATCGGCCTCGGGACAGGGAGCTTTCTTT. It encodes CASSLSASGQGAFF.

The rearrangement links TRBV7-2 to TRBJ2-1, with TRBD2 identical over 8 bases. Germline V gives CDR1 SGHTA, CDR2 FQGNSA. V gave up 1 base and J gave up 6 bases; unmatched junction bases: 5. The CDR3 loop spans 15 amino acids. CDR3 nucleotide sequence: TGTGCCAGCAGCTTAGGGACTAGCTCTTTCAATGAGCAGTTCTTC. As protein: CASSLGTSSFNEQFF.

This sequence joins TRBV28 and TRBJ1-5; the D gene is possibly TRBD1 (5 bases). The CDR3 runs to 15 residues. CDR1 MDHEN and CDR2 SYDVKM come from the germline V gene. Trimming stripped 6 bases from V and 4 bases from J, with 16 bases between. CDR3 nucleotide sequence: TGTGCCAGCAGCCCCTCCCCGGGGGGAAATCAGCCCCAGCATTTT. As protein: CASSPSPGGNQPQHF.

The chain is built from TRBV28 and TRBJ2-7, with unresolved D. With 3 bases removed from V and 3 bases from J, the gap between germline ends came to 9 bases. The CDR3 spans 13 residues. Germline CDR1 is MDHEN and CDR2 is SYDVKM. Written as DNA, the CDR3 is TGTGCCAGCAGTTTCGGTGGGCACTACGAGCAGTACTTC. Its translation: CASSFGGHYEQYF.

The rearrangement uses TRBV28 and TRBJ2-7, with D maybe TRBD2 (6 bases). The CDR3 runs 14 residues. CDR1 MDHEN and CDR2 SYDVKM come from the germline V gene. V shed 3 bases and J shed 3 bases, with 12 bases lying between them. The CDR3 DNA reads as TGTGCCAGCAGTTTCTTCCGCGGGGACTACGAGCAGTACTTC. It encodes CASSFFRGDYEQYF. Full variable domain (rest looked up from reference TRBV28 and TRBJ2-7): DVKVTQSSRYLVKRTGEKVFLECVQDMDHENMFWYRQDPGLGLRLIYFSYDVKMKEKGDIPEGYSVSREKKERFSLILESASTNQTSMYLCASSFFRGDYEQYFGPGTRLTVT.

J is TRBJ2-3 and V is TRBV30; TRBD2 agrees at 9 bases. CDR3 size: 16 residues. V lost 0 bases, J lost 3 bases, and 7 bases stayed unmatched. From germline, CDR1 is GTSNPN and CDR2 SVGIG (reference sequence). Here the CDR3 reads CAWSVLAGGRTDTQYF. The CDR3 nucleotides read TGTGCCTGGAGTGTCCTCGCGGGAGGGCGGACAGATACGCAGTATTTT.